The 16 T cell receptor beta chains listed next were all sequenced from one sample in a study of blood T cell repertoires in COVID-19. Libraries were prepared by immunoSEQ multiplex PCR; TCRdb keeps only in-frame clonotypes and omits some of them. Seen here are 200,000 to 300,000 clones, 80% to 90% observed once, and the top ten hold roughly 1.8%. Sequencing was performed on peripheral blood. These TCRs come from a man aged 25-45 years with active or convalescent COVID-19.

As concerns this clone: The CDR3 does not end in the conserved phenylalanine or tryptophan, so this is likely a read error. It is unclear where the CDR3 begins or ends on the DNA, so no DNA is shown, and the CDR3 is as TCRdb lists it. This chain uses TRBV12-3 or TRBV12-4 with TRBJ1-1; no check of the table's D call, TRBD1, against the DNA was made. Ends included, the CDR3 has 13 residues. CDR3 region: CASSPGTGQVWIL.

This clone came up a few times. V is TRBV5-1 and J is TRBJ1-6; the match to TRBD1 covers 8 bases. The germline CDR1 and CDR2 sequences are SGHRS and YFSETQ. Trimming at V came to 3 bases and at J to 10 bases, leaving 12 bases not matched to a gene. This CDR3 has 16 amino acids. In nucleotides, the CDR3 is TGCGCCAGCAGCTACGACTCAGGGGGCGTTTGGTCACCCCTCCACTTT. Translation: CASSYDSGGVWSPLHF. Full variable domain (outside the CDR3, taken from reference TRBV5-1 and TRBJ1-6): KAGVTQTPRYLIKTRGQQVTLSCSPISGHRSVSWYQQTPGQGLQFLFEYFSETQRNKGNFPGRFSGRQFSNSRSEMNVSTLELGDSALYLCASSYDSGGVWSPLHFGNGTRLTVT.

The J gene is TRBJ2-3, the V gene TRBV11-2; the D is unclear. V dropped 0 bases and J dropped 2 bases, with 9 bases sitting between them. The CDR3 contains 15 residues. Germline CDR1 reads SGHAT; CDR2 reads FQNNGV. DNA of the CDR3: TGTGCCAGCAGCTTAGATCGAGACTCCACAGATACGCAGTATTTT. It translates to CASSLDRDSTDTQYF.

This clone came up a few times. The V call is TRBV2, the J call TRBJ2-5, with a possible D match to TRBD1 (6 bases). V shed 2 bases and J shed 5 bases, with 15 bases lying between them. This CDR3 has 15 residues. Germline CDR1 reads SNHLY; CDR2 reads FYNNEI. Written as DNA, the CDR3 is TGTGCCAGCAGTGAACGATCGACAGGCCACGAGACCCAGTACTTC. It encodes CASSERSTGHETQYF.

This clone was seen a single time. This chain's CDR3 is CAEAPRVGTKAFF. Here the CDR3 DNA reads TGTGCCGAAGCGCCAAGGGTCGGGACAAAAGCTTTCTTT. J is TRBJ1-1 and V is TRBV7-9; perhaps TRBD1 as D (6 bases). The CDR3 spans 13 residues. V was cut by 11 bases and J by 9 bases, with 22 bases left in between. Germline V CDR1 and CDR2: SEHNR, FQNEAQ (reference sequence).

The chain couples TRBV10-3 to TRBJ2-5; a weak D match, TRBD2 (5 bases). Germline CDR1 and CDR2: ENHRY and SYGVKD. This CDR3 spans 13 amino acids. Deletions cut 3 bases from V and 3 bases from J, with 8 bases between. The DNA of the CDR3 is TGTGCCATCAGTGACCGGGGAGAAGAGACCCAGTACTTC. Translation gives CAISDRGEETQYF.

The J gene is TRBJ2-7, the V gene TRBV27; a possible D gene is TRBD1 (6 bases). The germline gives CDR1 MNHEY, CDR2 SMNVEV (reference sequence). V lost 5 bases and J lost 5, with 22 bases in between. The CDR3 consists of 16 residues. In DNA form, the CDR3 reads TGTGCCAGCAGTCCCGGTTGGGGGCAGACCCTTCACGAGCAGTACTTC. Translating gives CASSPGWGQTLHEQYF.

The chain employs TRBV5-1 and TRBJ2-6; 7 positions match TRBD2. Germline V lookup: CDR1 SGHRS, CDR2 YFSETQ. V shed 4 bases, J shed 1 base, and the junction held 11 bases outside the gene matches. CDR3 length: 18 residues. This chain's CDR3 is CASSDGTTERSGANVLTF. In DNA form, the CDR3 reads TGCGCCAGCAGCGACGGGACTACCGAAAGATCTGGGGCCAACGTCCTGACTTTC.

V usage is TRBV19 and J usage is TRBJ1-5; D might be TRBD1 (6 bases). V lost 4 bases and J lost 9, with 19 bases in between. The germline CDR1 and CDR2 sequences are LNHDA and SQIVND (reference sequence). The CDR3 is made up of 15 amino acids. CDR3 nucleotide sequence: TGTGCCAGTAGTACCAACGGGAGGGGGGGTCTGCCCCAGCATTTT. Residues: CASSTNGRGGLPQHF.

CDR3 coding DNA: TGTGCCAGCAGCTCCCAGGACAGGGGGCCCTACGAGCAGTACTTC. This gives the protein CASSSQDRGPYEQYF. The chain employs TRBV7-9 and TRBJ2-7; 11 nucleotides line up with TRBD1. The ends lost 4 bases at V and 2 bases at J; junction bases unmatched: 4. CDR1 is SEHNR and CDR2 is FQNEAQ in the germline V gene (reference sequence). The length of the CDR3 is 15 residues.

The rearrangement links TRBV7-9 to TRBJ1-1; 7 bases are a match to TRBD1. Germline-derived CDR1 and CDR2 are SEHNR and FQNEAQ (reference sequence). Trimming removed 5 bases from V and 0 bases from J; junction bases left unmatched: 12. The length of the CDR3 is 17 residues. The CDR3 protein is CASSPGRGESLNTEAFF. CDR3 coding DNA: TGTGCCAGCAGCCCGGGCAGGGGGGAGAGTTTGAACACTGAAGCTTTCTTT.

V usage is TRBV27 and J usage is TRBJ1-4; TRBD1 matches 11 bases. The J segment lost 7 bases and the V segment lost 7 bases, leaving 2 bases of the junction unmatched. This CDR3 region has 13 residues. CDR1 and CDR2 (germline): MNHEY, SMNVEV (reference sequence). The DNA of the CDR3 is TGTGCCAGCATAGGGACAGGGGGTGAAAAACTGTTTTTT. Translated, it gives CASIGTGGEKLFF.

The DNA for the CDR3 is TGTGCCACCAGCAGAGTTTCGGGGGGCTCTGAAGCTTTCTTT. Residues: CATSRVSGGSEAFF. The chain joins TRBV15 to TRBJ1-1, with D tentatively TRBD1 (6 bases). The CDR3 covers 14 residues. Looked up from germline, CDR1 is LNHNV and CDR2 is YYDKDF (reference sequence). V was cut by 1 base and J by 6 bases, with 12 bases left in between.

The rearrangement joins TRBV6-1 to TRBJ2-5, with TRBD2 matching 9 bases. Losses at the gene ends were 2 bases for V and 2 bases for J; bases not matched to a gene: 6. The CDR3 totals 16 residues. CDR1 is MNHNS and CDR2 is SASEGT in the germline V gene. DNA for the CDR3: TGTGCCAGCAGTGAATACAGCGGGGGGCTACAAGAGACCCAGTACTTC. Its translation: CASSEYSGGLQETQYF.

This clone was counted a single time. J is TRBJ1-4 and V is TRBV24-1; 9 bases line up with TRBD1. The CDR3 sequence is 15 residues long. After removal of 3 bases from V and 6 bases from J, the junction contained 4 bases not matched to a gene. CDR1 KGHDR and CDR2 SFDVKD come from the germline V gene. CDR3 sequence: CATSDATGGYEKLFF. The CDR3 DNA reads as TGTGCCACCAGTGATGCCACAGGGGGCTATGAAAAACTGTTTTTT.

The chain couples TRBV7-9 to TRBJ2-1; D is ambiguous. Germline values: CDR1 SEHNR, CDR2 FQNEAQ (reference sequence). The CDR3 is made up of 11 amino acids. The V end lost 2 bases, the J end lost 8 bases, and 4 bases lay between the germline ends. The CDR3 here is CASSLIYEQFF. The CDR3 region has the DNA TGTGCCAGCAGCTTAATCTATGAGCAGTTCTTC. The variable domain in full, completed from reference TRBV7-9 and TRBJ2-1, reads DTGVSQNPRHKITKRGQNVTFRCDPISEHNRLYWYRQTLGQGPEFLTYFQNEAQLEKSRLLSDRFSAERPKGSFSTLEIQRTEQGDSAMYLCASSLIYEQFFGPGTRLTVL.